Following are 26 T cell receptor beta chains from one sample sequenced in a study of radiotherapy plus CTLA-4 blockade in lung cancer. Method: immunoSEQ multiplex PCR; TCRdb's copy keeps in-frame clones and lacks some. The table lists 65,000 to 85,000 clones, 60% to 80% of them singletons. The sample here was peripheral blood, taken from a patient treated with radiotherapy plus ipilimumab. The receptors were gathered from a human donor with non-small cell lung cancer whose response to radiotherapy plus ipilimumab could not be evaluated. Some clones in this sample may be carry-over from other donors' samples.

This rearrangement joins TRBV5-4 to TRBJ2-7, with a weak D call TRBD1 (5 bases). Germline loops: CDR1 SGHNT, CDR2 YYREEE (reference sequence). The CDR3 runs 16 residues. With 3 bases removed from V and 3 bases from J, the gap between germline ends came to 19 bases. DNA for the CDR3: TGTGCCAGCAGCTCAGAAATTGGGGCAGGGTACTACGAGCAGTACTTC. Translating it yields CASSSEIGAGYYEQYF.

The genes are TRBV11-3 and TRBJ2-1; 8 bases match TRBD2. With V trimmed by 8 bases and J by 10 bases, 4 bases remained unmatched. Germline loops: CDR1 SGHNT, CDR2 YENEEA. This CDR3 is 11 amino acids long. Written as DNA, the CDR3 is TGTGCCAGCCGGGGGGGCCGGGAGCAGTTCTTC. It encodes CASRGGREQFF.

The chain employs TRBV25-1 and TRBJ2-5; TRBD2 matches at 7 bases. Trimming cost V 6 bases and J 7 bases; bases outside gene matches: 2. The germline V gene encodes CDR1 MGHDK and CDR2 SYGVNS. This CDR3 comprises 11 residues. The CDR3 DNA is TGTGCCAGCAGGGGAGGGGCGACCCAGTACTTC. Translating gives CASRGGATQYF.

The V gene is TRBV4-2, the J gene TRBJ2-6, with a tentative D call TRBD2 (7 bases). Germline CDR1 is LGHNA and CDR2 is YNFKEQ. V shed 0 bases and J shed 4 bases, with 16 bases lying between them. The CDR3 sequence is 18 residues long. The CDR3 nucleotides read TGTGCCAGCAGCCAAGAATTAGGGGGGGGAGCAGGGGCCAACGTCCTGACTTTC. As protein: CASSQELGGGAGANVLTF.

The CDR3 DNA is TGTGCCAGCCGAGGCGACTACTACGAGCAGTACTTC. Its translation is CASRGDYYEQYF. V and J are TRBV7-9 and TRBJ2-7; a weak D match, TRBD2 (5 bases). This CDR3 comprises 12 residues. V was cut by 8 bases and J by 3 bases, with 11 bases left in between. CDR1 and CDR2 from the germline V gene are SEHNR and FQNEAQ (reference sequence).

The chain is built from TRBV5-1 and TRBJ2-3; 9 bases fit TRBD1. The CDR3 spans 16 residues. Trimming cost V 4 bases and J 5 bases; bases outside gene matches: 11. Germline V lookup: CDR1 SGHRS, CDR2 YFSETQ. The CDR3 is CASSLSGTGWVDTQYF. DNA for the CDR3: TGCGCCAGCAGCCTTTCCGGGACAGGGTGGGTAGATACGCAGTATTTT. The variable domain in full, completed from reference TRBV5-1 and TRBJ2-3, reads KAGVTQTPRYLIKTRGQQVTLSCSPISGHRSVSWYQQTPGQGLQFLFEYFSETQRNKGNFPGRFSGRQFSNSRSEMNVSTLELGDSALYLCASSLSGTGWVDTQYFGPGTRLTVL.

V and J are TRBV5-4 and TRBJ1-1, with D hard to call. The V end was cut by 0 bases, the J end by 1 base, with 4 bases between. Germline CDR1 is SGHNT and CDR2 is YYREEE (reference sequence). The CDR3 is 13 amino acids. The DNA of the CDR3 is TGTGCCAGCAGCTTGGCCGGGAACACTGAAGCTTTCTTT. This codes for CASSLAGNTEAFF.

The chain uses TRBV5-1 and TRBJ2-2, with 9 bases matching TRBD2. The V and J ends lost 0 bases and 5 bases, in that order; junction bases with no gene match: 8. This CDR3 spans 17 amino acids. Germline values: CDR1 SGHRS, CDR2 YFSETQ. CDR3 residues: CASSLEGSGGVTGELFF. The DNA of the CDR3 is TGCGCCAGCAGCTTGGAAGGTAGCGGGGGAGTAACCGGGGAGCTGTTTTTT.

V and J are TRBV29-1 and TRBJ1-2, with TRBD1 matching 9 bases. In germline, CDR1 is SQVTM, CDR2 ANQGSEA. This CDR3 is built from 12 residues. As DNA, the CDR3 is TGCCAGGGGGGACAGGGAGACTATGGCTACACCTTC. Its protein product is CQGGQGDYGYTF.

This clone came up a few times. The V gene is TRBV14, the J gene TRBJ1-2; a weak D match, TRBD1 (5 bases). V was trimmed by 0 bases and J by 8 bases, leaving 13 bases between them. The V gene's germline CDR1 is SGHDN and CDR2 FVKESK. The CDR3 contains 14 residues. The CDR3 sequence: CASSQDVGGYGYTF. CDR3 DNA: TGTGCCAGCAGCCAAGATGTGGGGGGATACGGCTACACCTTC.

In this sample, this clone turned up once. The V gene is TRBV11-3, the J gene TRBJ1-1, with D perhaps matching TRBD1 (5 bases). This CDR3 contains 13 residues. Germline V gene data show CDR1 as SGHNT and CDR2 as YENEEA. Between the trimmed V and J ends, which lost 5 bases and 4 bases, there was a span of 11 bases. The CDR3 is CASSDSGRTEAFF. The CDR3 nucleotides read TGTGCCAGCAGCGATTCAGGGCGCACTGAAGCTTTCTTT. The complete variable domain, with remaining parts taken from reference TRBV11-3 and TRBJ1-1, reads EAGVVQSPRYKIIEKKQPVAFWCNPISGHNTLYWYLQNLGQGPELLIRYENEEAVDDSQLPKDRFSAERLKGVDSTLKIQPAELGDSAVYLCASSDSGRTEAFFGQGTRLTVV.

V and J are TRBV6-4 and TRBJ1-1; D unclear. With 2 bases removed from V and 9 bases from J, the gap between germline ends came to 10 bases. This CDR3 is built from 12 residues. Germline CDR1 reads MRHNA; CDR2 reads SNTAGT. CDR3 amino acids: CASSDNGGKAFF. CDR3 sequence (DNA): TGTGCCAGCAGTGACAACGGCGGAAAAGCTTTCTTT.

The chain couples TRBV7-2 to TRBJ1-2, with D possibly TRBD1 on 5 matching bases. V shed 5 bases and J shed 6 bases, with 19 bases lying between them. CDR1 is SGHTA, CDR2 FQGNSA, per germline. The CDR3 is made up of 15 amino acids. Here the CDR3 reads CASSPEGRVFDGYTF. The DNA for the CDR3 is TGTGCCAGCAGCCCGGAGGGCAGGGTTTTTGATGGCTACACCTTC.

The rearrangement links TRBV19 to TRBJ2-1; D perhaps matches TRBD1 (5 bases). The germline gives CDR1 LNHDA, CDR2 SQIVND (reference sequence). V lost 10 bases, J lost 0 bases, and 10 bases lay in between. This CDR3 has 13 amino acids. Written as DNA, the CDR3 is TGTGCCACCCAGGGTTCCTCCTACAATGAGCAGTTCTTC. Its translation: CATQGSSYNEQFF.

V gene TRBV30 combines with J gene TRBJ2-7, with TRBD1 matching over 9 bases. Germline V gives CDR1 GTSNPN, CDR2 SVGIG (reference sequence). CDR3 length: 17 amino acids. V was pared by 3 bases and J by 2 bases, with 14 bases of the junction left unmatched. CDR3 bases: TGTGCCTGGAGAGAGTTTGCCACCGGGACAGGGACCTACGAGCAGTACTTC. Amino acid sequence: CAWREFATGTGTYEQYF. Filled out from reference TRBV30 and TRBJ2-7, the complete variable domain reads SQTIHQWPATLVQPVGSPLSLECTVEGTSNPNLYWYRQAAGRGLQLLFYSVGIGQISSEVPQNLSASRPQDRQFILSSKKLLLSDSGFYLCAWREFATGTGTYEQYFGPGTRLTVT.

V and J are TRBV28 and TRBJ1-1, with D perhaps TRBD1 (6 bases). This CDR3 is built from 14 residues. V shed 6 bases and J shed 3 bases, with 14 bases lying between them. Germline V CDR1 and CDR2: MDHEN, SYDVKM. This CDR3 is CASRIGGGHTEAFF. As DNA, the CDR3 is TGTGCCAGCAGGATTGGGGGGGGGCACACTGAAGCTTTCTTT.

The gene calls are TRBV9 and TRBJ1-6, with D possibly matching TRBD1 (6 bases). Trimming took off 3 bases at V and 8 bases at J, with 9 bases between the two ends. The CDR3 spans 13 residues. Germline V lookup: CDR1 SGDLS, CDR2 YYNGEE. CDR3 loop: CASSGRGDSPLHF. The DNA of the CDR3 is TGTGCCAGCAGCGGCAGGGGAGATTCACCCCTCCACTTT.

V is TRBV6-1 and J is TRBJ2-7; TRBD1 is a possible D gene (6 bases). The V gene's germline CDR1 is MNHNS and CDR2 SASEGT. The V and J ends lost 6 bases and 2 bases respectively, with 11 bases between them. This CDR3 has 13 residues. The CDR3 nucleotides are TGTGCCAGCAGCGCCGGGACACCCTACGAGCAGTACTTC. It codes for CASSAGTPYEQYF.

The chain carries TRBV28 and TRBJ2-2; 15 nucleotides align to TRBD2. CDR3 length equals 15 residues. CDR1 and CDR2 from the germline V gene are MDHEN and SYDVKM. The V segment lost 4 bases and the J segment 7 bases; nucleotides outside the gene matches: 1. In nucleotides, the CDR3 is TGTGCCAGCAGTTGGACTAGCGGGGGGGGCGGGGAGCTGTTTTTT. This translates into CASSWTSGGGGELFF. The full variable domain, its missing parts supplied by reference TRBV28 and TRBJ2-2, is DVKVTQSSRYLVKRTGEKVFLECVQDMDHENMFWYRQDPGLGLRLIYFSYDVKMKEKGDIPEGYSVSREKKERFSLILESASTNQTSMYLCASSWTSGGGGELFFGEGSRLTVL.

The chain joins TRBV29-1 to TRBJ1-1; no clear D. Germline V gene sequence: CDR1 SQVTM, CDR2 ANQGSEA. Trimming removed 3 bases from V and 1 base from J, with 9 bases in between. CDR3 length equals 13 residues. In DNA form, the CDR3 reads TGCAGCGTTGACCGGGGAGGGAACACTGAAGCTTTCTTT. This codes for CSVDRGGNTEAFF.

The genes are TRBV4-3 and TRBJ1-2, with D tentatively TRBD1 (6 bases). Germline loops: CDR1 LGHNA, CDR2 YSLEER. V lost 7 bases and J lost 8, with 17 bases in between. The CDR3 spans 13 residues. CDR3 loop: CASKNRDEAGYTF. The CDR3 DNA reads as TGCGCCAGCAAAAACAGGGACGAGGCGGGCTACACCTTC.

The chain combines TRBV9 with TRBJ2-7; the match to TRBD2 covers 9 bases. Germline V gene lookup returns CDR1 SGDLS and CDR2 YYNGEE. Trimming removed 0 bases from V and 5 bases from J; junction bases left unmatched: 6. The CDR3 is 15 amino acids. CDR3 sequence: CASSVEGGGANEQYF. In nucleotides, the CDR3 is TGTGCCAGCAGCGTAGAGGGCGGGGGGGCCAACGAGCAGTACTTC.

This sequence joins TRBV4-2 and TRBJ2-3, with TRBD2 matching 7 bases. This CDR3 is built from 15 residues. Per germline, CDR1 LGHNA and CDR2 YNFKEQ. V was clipped by 3 bases and J by 5 bases; unmatched bases: 8. This CDR3 reads CASSQSPGGIDTQYF. The DNA for the CDR3 is TGTGCCAGCAGCCAGAGCCCCGGGGGGATAGATACGCAGTATTTT.

The J gene is TRBJ2-7, the V gene TRBV7-2, with TRBD1 as a possible D gene (6 bases). The CDR3 extends over 14 amino acids. Trimming removed 5 bases at V and 1 base at J, with 12 bases between. Germline V gene data show CDR1 as SGHTA and CDR2 as FQGNSA. DNA of the CDR3: TGTGCCAGCAGCCGACAGGCCGAGTCCTACGAGCAGTACTTC. Its translation is CASSRQAESYEQYF.

The chain combines TRBV11-3 with TRBJ1-1; a weak D match, TRBD1 (5 bases). The germline CDR1 and CDR2 sequences are SGHNT and YENEEA. Trimming pared 5 bases from V and 4 bases from J, leaving 14 bases between. There are 14 residues in the CDR3. The chain's CDR3 is CASSVTGGATEAFF. CDR3 DNA sequence: TGTGCCAGCAGCGTCACGGGAGGGGCCACTGAAGCTTTCTTT.

The table lists this clone with a count of one. This sequence joins TRBV6-1 and TRBJ1-2, with 8 bases aligning to TRBD1. The CDR3 is made up of 15 amino acids. The ends lost 9 bases at V and 2 bases at J; junction bases unmatched: 11. From germline, CDR1 is MNHNS and CDR2 SASEGT. The CDR3 DNA is TGTGCCAGTCAAGAGACAGGGGCGGGAAACTATGGCTACACCTTC. It is translated as CASQETGAGNYGYTF.